This passage covers 10 T cell receptor beta chains from one sample sequenced in a study of shared clonotypes between healthy human individuals. This table comes from immunoSEQ multiplex PCR, and its TCRdb copy is limited to in-frame clones, with some not included. The sample shows millions of clones, about 92% of them seen only once. Sequencing input: naive CD4+ T cells sorted from blood. Indicated subset: CD45RA+ positively selected. The receptors were gathered from a man younger than 30 in good health.

The chain couples TRBV10-3 to TRBJ1-5; D is unresolved. Germline lookup yields CDR1 ENHRY and CDR2 SYGVKD. This CDR3 is 12 amino acids long. V was clipped by 3 bases and J by 5 bases, with 5 bases between them. CDR3: CAISDRYQPQHF. The CDR3 nucleotides are TGTGCCATCAGTGATAGGTATCAGCCCCAGCATTTT.

On this clone itself: The same CDR3 can be traced to other DNA sequences in this sample. The CDR3 bases are TGTGCCAGCAGCGTAGAAGGTGGAAACACCATATATTTT. Protein product: CASSVEGGNTIYF. This chain links TRBV9 with TRBJ1-3, with D uncertain. V dropped 0 bases and J dropped 3 bases, with 4 bases sitting between them. CDR3 length equals 13 residues. Germline CDR1 is SGDLS and CDR2 is YYNGEE.

V usage is TRBV18 and J usage is TRBJ1-1; tentatively, D is TRBD1 (6 bases). V gave up 5 bases and J gave up 1 base, with 8 bases separating them. CDR1 and CDR2 (germline): KGHSH, LQKENI. The CDR3 has 13 amino acids. The CDR3 spells CASSGGRNTEAFF. CDR3 coding DNA: TGTGCCAGCTCAGGGGGCAGGAACACTGAAGCTTTCTTT.

The chain recombines TRBV5-1 with TRBJ2-7; 11 nucleotides agree with TRBD1. CDR1 SGHRS and CDR2 YFSETQ come from the germline V gene. This CDR3 spans 18 amino acids. Trimming removed 1 base from V and 3 bases from J; junction bases left unmatched: 12. The CDR3, as DNA: TGCGCCAGCAGCTTGTATTCCCCCGGGGACAGGGGGAACTACGAGCAGTACTTC. Its protein is CASSLYSPGDRGNYEQYF.

The CDR3 DNA reads TGTGCCAGCAGCTTGACGAGCGGGCTGAACAATGAGCAGTTCTTC. Translated: CASSLTSGLNNEQFF. This chain connects TRBV5-5 to TRBJ2-1; TRBD2 is a possible D gene (6 bases). The germline CDR1 and CDR2 sequences are SGHKS and YYEKEE (reference sequence). V was trimmed by 1 base and J by 5 bases, leaving 13 bases between them. The CDR3 contains 15 residues. The variable domain in full, with the rest retrieved from reference TRBV5-5 and TRBJ2-1, is DAGVTQSPTHLIKTRGQQVTLRCSPISGHKSVSWYQQVLGQGPQFIFQYYEKEERGRGNFPDRFSARQFPNYSSELNVNALLLGDSALYLCASSLTSGLNNEQFFGPGTRLTVL.

As for this clone: Other nucleotide sequences in the sample specify the same CDR3. V usage is TRBV10-3 and J usage is TRBJ1-3, with D possibly being TRBD1 (6 bases). Looked up from germline, CDR1 is ENHRY and CDR2 is SYGVKD. Deletions cut 3 bases from V and 2 bases from J, with 8 bases between. The CDR3 covers 14 residues. The CDR3 reads CAISDRGTGNTIYF. CDR3 nucleotide sequence: TGTGCCATCAGTGACAGGGGAACTGGAAACACCATATATTTT.

A word on this clone: Other DNA variants within this sample encode the same CDR3. The rearrangement links TRBV10-3 to TRBJ2-1; D unresolved. The V end was cut by 0 bases, the J end by 7 bases, with 4 bases between. The CDR3 covers 12 residues. Germline assignment: CDR1 ENHRY and CDR2 SYGVKD. CDR3 amino acids: CAISESGNEQFF. The CDR3, as DNA: TGTGCCATCAGTGAGTCGGGAAATGAGCAGTTCTTC.

The CDR3 DNA is TGTGCCACCAGCAGAGATCTACCCGAGATGAACACTGAAGCTTTCTTT. It yields the protein CATSRDLPEMNTEAFF. The gene calls are TRBV15 and TRBJ1-1; no reliable D call. Per the germline V gene, CDR1 is LNHNV and CDR2 is YYDKDF (reference sequence). V lost 0 bases and J 0 bases, leaving 11 bases between the germline ends. The CDR3 length is 16 residues. The full variable domain, in which reference TRBV15 and TRBJ1-1 provide the parts outside the CDR3, is DAMVIQNPRYQVTQFGKPVTLSCSQTLNHNVMYWYQQKSSQAPKLLFHYYDKDFNNEADTPDNFQSRRPNTSFCFLDIRSPGLGDTAMYLCATSRDLPEMNTEAFFGQGTRLTVV.

This clone was detected once. V is TRBV6-5 and J is TRBJ1-1; 8 bases are a match to TRBD1. CDR3 length equals 14 residues. Unmatched junction bases numbered 2, after V lost 4 bases and J lost 1 base. Germline V gene data show CDR1 as MNHEY and CDR2 as SVGAGI. The CDR3 here is CASSSTGENTEAFF. In DNA form, the CDR3 reads TGTGCCAGCAGTTCGACAGGGGAGAACACTGAAGCTTTCTTT.

The V gene is TRBV7-9, the J gene TRBJ2-3; D perhaps matches TRBD1 (6 bases). The germline gives CDR1 SEHNR, CDR2 FQNEAQ (reference sequence). Trimming removed 5 bases at V and 2 bases at J, with 11 bases between. The CDR3 sequence is 14 residues long. DNA for the CDR3: TGTGCCAGCAGCCCGGGACACCCCACAGATACGCAGTATTTT. Translation gives CASSPGHPTDTQYF.